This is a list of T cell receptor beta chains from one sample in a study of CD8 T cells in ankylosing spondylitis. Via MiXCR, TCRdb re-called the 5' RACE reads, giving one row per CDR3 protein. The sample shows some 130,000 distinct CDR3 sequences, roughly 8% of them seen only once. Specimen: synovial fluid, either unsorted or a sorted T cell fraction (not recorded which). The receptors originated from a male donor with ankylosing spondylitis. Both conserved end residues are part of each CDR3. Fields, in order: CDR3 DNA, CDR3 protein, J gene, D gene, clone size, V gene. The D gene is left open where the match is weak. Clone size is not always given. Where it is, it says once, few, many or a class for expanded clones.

TGTGCCAGCAGTGGGAGGGACTCCTACAATGAGCAGTTCTTC CASSGRDSYNEQFF TRBJ2-1 . . TRBV2
TGTGCCATCAGAGAGGGGGCGCGGACTGAAGCTTTCTTT CAIREGARTEAFF TRBJ1-1 TRBD1 few TRBV10-3
TGCGCCAGCAAGGCCGCGGGGGTCACCACAGATACGCAGTATTTT CASKAAGVTTDTQYF TRBJ2-3 TRBD2 few TRBV5-1
TGTGCCAGCAGCTTAACAGGGGGCCTCCAAGAGACCCAGTACTTC CASSLTGGLQETQYF TRBJ2-5 TRBD1 many TRBV7-8
TGTGCCAGCAGCCAAGTTCGTGAGCAGTTCTTC CASSQVREQFF TRBJ2-1 . many TRBV3-1
TGCAGTGCTCCCTACACCAACACTGAAGCTTTCTTT CSAPYTNTEAFF TRBJ1-1 . few TRBV20-1
TGTGCCAGCAGTTTAACAGGGCGGCCTGAAAAACTGTTTTTT CASSLTGRPEKLFF TRBJ1-4 . many TRBV7-6
TGTGCCAGCAGTTCCGGGACAGGCCGAGAGCCCCAGCATTTT CASSSGTGREPQHF TRBJ1-5 TRBD1 . TRBV12-3/TRBV12-4
TGTGCCAGCAGTTCATTGCGAGATAATCAGCCCCAGCATTTT CASSSLRDNQPQHF TRBJ1-5 . many TRBV12-3/TRBV12-4
TGTGCCAGCAGTCCGGGGACTAGCGGGTTCACAGATACGCAGTATTTT CASSPGTSGFTDTQYF TRBJ2-3 TRBD2 . TRBV6-1
TGTGCCAGCAGGCTAGACACAGATACGCAGTATTTT CASRLDTDTQYF TRBJ2-3 . many TRBV6-2/TRBV6-3
TGCGCCAGCAGCCCCGGGACATCCAGTGACGGGGAGACCCAGTACTTC CASSPGTSSDGETQYF TRBJ2-5 . . TRBV5-1
TGCAGCGTTTCCGCAACAGGGACCTATGGCTACACCTTC CSVSATGTYGYTF TRBJ1-2 . many TRBV29-1
TGTGCCAGCAGATTAGGATCGGCGCAAATATATGAGCAGTTCTTC CASRLGSAQIYEQFF TRBJ2-1 . . TRBV7-9
TGTGCCAGCAGCTCCAAGTCCGCCGGGACTCCCAACTATGGCTACACCTTC CASSSKSAGTPNYGYTF TRBJ1-2 . . TRBV7-9
TGTGCCAGCAGTGAATCTACAGTCATACTAGAGACCCAGTACTTC CASSESTVILETQYF TRBJ2-5 . few TRBV25-1
TGCAGTGCTAGAGGTGTGGGGATCGGCACAGATACGCAGTATTTT CSARGVGIGTDTQYF TRBJ2-3 . . TRBV20-1
TGTGCCAGCAGCCGGACAGGGGGCCAGGGATACAATGAGCAGTTCTTC CASSRTGGQGYNEQFF TRBJ2-1 TRBD1 . TRBV7-6
TGTGCCAGCAGTTTCATACCGGCGCTGAACACTGAAGCTTTCTTT CASSFIPALNTEAFF TRBJ1-1 . few TRBV12-3/TRBV12-4
TGCGCCAGCAGCCAAGATCTTACGGGGGACTACGAGCAGTACTTC CASSQDLTGDYEQYF TRBJ2-7 . many TRBV4-3
TGTGCCACCAGTGATTTACCTCGGACGGGTAACTATGAGCAGTTCTTC CATSDLPRTGNYEQFF TRBJ2-1 . . TRBV24-1
TGCAGCGTTTTGCGGGGTAGTAGCGGGGCCTACAATGAGCAGTTCTTC CSVLRGSSGAYNEQFF TRBJ2-1 TRBD2 . TRBV29-1
TGCGCCAGCAGCCCCCAGCTGTCTGTTGGGGCCAACGTCCTGACTTTC CASSPQLSVGANVLTF TRBJ2-6 . few TRBV5-1
TGCGCCAGCAGCCAAGATCGGAAACTGCAAGAGACCCAGTACTTC CASSQDRKLQETQYF TRBJ2-5 . few TRBV4-1
TGTGCCAGCAGTTTTGGGGGGCAGGGTAATGAAAAACTGTTTTTT CASSFGGQGNEKLFF TRBJ1-4 . many TRBV12-3/TRBV12-4
TGCAGTGCTAGTAGGGACTCTGGGGCCAACGTCCTGACTTTC CSASRDSGANVLTF TRBJ2-6 . many TRBV20-1
TGTGCCAGCAGCCCGACAGGGAGGGTTCAGCCCCAGCATTTT CASSPTGRVQPQHF TRBJ1-5 TRBD1 many TRBV7-9
TGTGCCAGCAGTCGTCTCGTTTCTGGAAACACCATATATTTT CASSRLVSGNTIYF TRBJ1-3 . many TRBV28
TGTGCCAGCATGCGAGCGTCAGTAGAGCAGTACTTC CASMRASVEQYF TRBJ2-7 . few TRBV2
TGTGCCAGCAGTTTTCCAGGGGCTTATGGCTACACCTTC CASSFPGAYGYTF TRBJ1-2 . many TRBV28
TGTGCCAGTAGGAGACAGGGGGCCTATGGCTACACCTTC CASRRQGAYGYTF TRBJ1-2 TRBD1 few TRBV19
TGCAGCGTTGACTCGACGAACACTGAAGCTTTCTTT CSVDSTNTEAFF TRBJ1-1 . . TRBV29-1
TGCAGTGCTAGAGATCTAAAGCACGAGCAGTACTTC CSARDLKHEQYF TRBJ2-7 . few TRBV20-1
TGTGCCAGCAGCTCCCAGGGGGGCGCGACAACCGGGGAGCTGTTTTTT CASSSQGGATTGELFF TRBJ2-2 . many TRBV7-2
TGTGCCACCAGTGATGGGGCATCGACTGAAGCTTTCTTT CATSDGASTEAFF TRBJ1-1 . many TRBV24-1
TGTGCCAGCAGCCCGCATCCGAACACTGAAGCTTTCTTT CASSPHPNTEAFF TRBJ1-1 . few TRBV4-2
TGTGCCAGCAGTTACGGAGGTCTCAAAAACATTCAGTACTTC CASSYGGLKNIQYF TRBJ2-4 . many TRBV6-2/TRBV6-3
TGTGCCAGCTTGGGGGGGGCTCTCTACAATGAGCAGTTCTTC CASLGGALYNEQFF TRBJ2-1 . many TRBV5-5
TGCGCCAGCAGCTCCGGTGGAGGGAGCACTGGGGCCAACGTCCTGACTTTC CASSSGGGSTGANVLTF TRBJ2-6 . few TRBV5-1
TGTGCCAGCAGTTTCGGGAGGGCCGGGGAGCTGTTTTTT CASSFGRAGELFF TRBJ2-2 TRBD2 many TRBV12-3/TRBV12-4
TGCAGCGTTGAACCGGGACACACTGAAGCTTTCTTT CSVEPGHTEAFF TRBJ1-1 . . TRBV29-1
TGTGCCAGCAGCAACGGGTTATCCGTCGATGGCTACACCTTC CASSNGLSVDGYTF TRBJ1-2 . many TRBV12-3/TRBV12-4
TGCAGCGTTGTAGGGGGTTTTGCGGAGACCCAGTACTTC CSVVGGFAETQYF TRBJ2-5 . many TRBV29-1
TGTGCCAGCACTTCCCGGGGGGCCGGTTCACCCCTCCACTTT CASTSRGAGSPLHF TRBJ1-6 . many TRBV6-5
TGCGCCAGCAGCCAAGGTATCGGACAGAGCTACGAGCAGTACTTC CASSQGIGQSYEQYF TRBJ2-7 . many TRBV4-3
TGTGCCAGCAGCTTAGGAGGTGGGGAGCAGTTCTTC CASSLGGGEQFF TRBJ2-1 . few TRBV7-6
TGCAGTGCTTTCCGGACTAGCGGGGGGGCTTGGGAGCAGTTCTTC CSAFRTSGGAWEQFF TRBJ2-1 TRBD2 . TRBV20-1
TGTGCCAGCAGCTCTGGACTAGGAGATACAGATACGCAGTATTTT CASSSGLGDTDTQYF TRBJ2-3 TRBD2 many TRBV7-2
TGCGCCAGCAGCTTGGCTCTGCAGAACACCGGGGAGCTGTTTTTT CASSLALQNTGELFF TRBJ2-2 . many TRBV5-1
TGCGCCAGCAGCTTGTACGGGAACTCCTACAATGAGCAGTTCTTC CASSLYGNSYNEQFF TRBJ2-1 . many TRBV5-1
TGTGCCAGCAGCTTAGGACAGGAGGTCGGCTACACCTTC CASSLGQEVGYTF TRBJ1-2 . . TRBV7-6
TGCGCCAGCAGCACGACAGGGAACTACGAGCAGTACTTC CASSTTGNYEQYF TRBJ2-7 TRBD1 few TRBV5-1
TGTGCCAGCAGCCCCGCGCCCCCCCTAGCGAGCACAGATACGCAGTATTTT CASSPAPPLASTDTQYF TRBJ2-3 . . TRBV7-2
TGTGCCAGCAGTGTGGGGCCGGGGACAGGGAGTGAAAAACTGTTTTTT CASSVGPGTGSEKLFF TRBJ1-4 TRBD1 many TRBV28
TGCAGTGCTAGAGTTCTGGGCGCGAGCTCCTACAATGAGCAGTTCTTC CSARVLGASSYNEQFF TRBJ2-1 . many TRBV20-1
TGCAGCGCGAGGGGGGATAGAATGAACACTGAAGCTTTCTTT CSARGDRMNTEAFF TRBJ1-1 . few TRBV29-1
TGCAGTGCTAGACAGTGGACCTACGAGCAGTACTTC CSARQWTYEQYF TRBJ2-7 . many TRBV20-1
TGCGCCAGCAGCGTAGAGACCGCCCAGTACTTC CASSVETAQYF TRBJ2-5 . . TRBV5-1
TGTGCCAGCAGTGTTACCAGGGGTACTGAAGCTTTCTTT CASSVTRGTEAFF TRBJ1-1 . many TRBV2